This note documents a single T cell receptor (beta chain) sequence. Samples had at least 6.5 million PBMCs isolated from them. With a J-beta primer mix and a sample-barcoded 5' primer, a second PCR ran about 7 to 11 cycles. TCRdb re-derived calls from the 5' RACE reads in MiXCR, one entry per CDR3 protein. The data show 800,000 or so distinct CDR3 sequences, less than 60% seen once. This entry comes from a study of blood T cells in healthy people across ages. Trimming removed 0 bases from V and 4 bases from J; junction bases left unmatched: 9. Germline assignment: CDR1 MNHEY and CDR2 SVGEGT. The length of the CDR3 is 16 residues.

The sample comprised blood. The source is a man aged 80 or over in good health. The gene calls are TRBV6-2 or TRBV6-3 and TRBJ2-7; 7 bases match TRBD1. The DNA for the CDR3 is TGTGCCAGCAGTTACTCGCTTAAGGGACAGCGATACGAGCAGTACTTC. This translates into CASSYSLKGQRYEQYF.